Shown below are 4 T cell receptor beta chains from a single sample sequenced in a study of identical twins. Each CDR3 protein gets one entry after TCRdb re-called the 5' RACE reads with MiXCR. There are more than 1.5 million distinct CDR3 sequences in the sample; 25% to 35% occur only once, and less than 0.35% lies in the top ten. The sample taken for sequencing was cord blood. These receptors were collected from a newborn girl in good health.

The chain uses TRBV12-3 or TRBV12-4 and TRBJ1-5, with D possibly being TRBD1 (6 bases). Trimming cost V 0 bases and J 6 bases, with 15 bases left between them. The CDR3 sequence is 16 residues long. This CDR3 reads CASSLAVRQEGQPQHF. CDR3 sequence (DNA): TGTGCCAGCAGTTTAGCAGTCCGACAGGAGGGTCAGCCCCAGCATTTT.

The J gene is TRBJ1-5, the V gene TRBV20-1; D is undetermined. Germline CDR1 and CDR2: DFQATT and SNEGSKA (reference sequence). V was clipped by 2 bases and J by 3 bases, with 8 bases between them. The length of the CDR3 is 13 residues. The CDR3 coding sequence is TGCAGTGCTAGAATTGACTACAATCAGCCCCAGCATTTT. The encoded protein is CSARIDYNQPQHF.

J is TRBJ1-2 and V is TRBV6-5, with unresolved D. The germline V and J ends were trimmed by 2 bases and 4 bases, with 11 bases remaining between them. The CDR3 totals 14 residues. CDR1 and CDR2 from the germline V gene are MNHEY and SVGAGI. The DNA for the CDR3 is TGTGCCAGCAGTTACACTTCTCACACCTATGGCTACACCTTC. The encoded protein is CASSYTSHTYGYTF.

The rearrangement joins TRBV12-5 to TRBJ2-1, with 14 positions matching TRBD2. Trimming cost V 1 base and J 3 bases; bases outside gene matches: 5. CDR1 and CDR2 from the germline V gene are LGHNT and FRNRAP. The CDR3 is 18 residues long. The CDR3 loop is CASGLARTSGRIYNEQFF. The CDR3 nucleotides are TGTGCTAGTGGTTTGGCCCGGACTAGCGGGAGGATCTACAATGAGCAGTTCTTC.